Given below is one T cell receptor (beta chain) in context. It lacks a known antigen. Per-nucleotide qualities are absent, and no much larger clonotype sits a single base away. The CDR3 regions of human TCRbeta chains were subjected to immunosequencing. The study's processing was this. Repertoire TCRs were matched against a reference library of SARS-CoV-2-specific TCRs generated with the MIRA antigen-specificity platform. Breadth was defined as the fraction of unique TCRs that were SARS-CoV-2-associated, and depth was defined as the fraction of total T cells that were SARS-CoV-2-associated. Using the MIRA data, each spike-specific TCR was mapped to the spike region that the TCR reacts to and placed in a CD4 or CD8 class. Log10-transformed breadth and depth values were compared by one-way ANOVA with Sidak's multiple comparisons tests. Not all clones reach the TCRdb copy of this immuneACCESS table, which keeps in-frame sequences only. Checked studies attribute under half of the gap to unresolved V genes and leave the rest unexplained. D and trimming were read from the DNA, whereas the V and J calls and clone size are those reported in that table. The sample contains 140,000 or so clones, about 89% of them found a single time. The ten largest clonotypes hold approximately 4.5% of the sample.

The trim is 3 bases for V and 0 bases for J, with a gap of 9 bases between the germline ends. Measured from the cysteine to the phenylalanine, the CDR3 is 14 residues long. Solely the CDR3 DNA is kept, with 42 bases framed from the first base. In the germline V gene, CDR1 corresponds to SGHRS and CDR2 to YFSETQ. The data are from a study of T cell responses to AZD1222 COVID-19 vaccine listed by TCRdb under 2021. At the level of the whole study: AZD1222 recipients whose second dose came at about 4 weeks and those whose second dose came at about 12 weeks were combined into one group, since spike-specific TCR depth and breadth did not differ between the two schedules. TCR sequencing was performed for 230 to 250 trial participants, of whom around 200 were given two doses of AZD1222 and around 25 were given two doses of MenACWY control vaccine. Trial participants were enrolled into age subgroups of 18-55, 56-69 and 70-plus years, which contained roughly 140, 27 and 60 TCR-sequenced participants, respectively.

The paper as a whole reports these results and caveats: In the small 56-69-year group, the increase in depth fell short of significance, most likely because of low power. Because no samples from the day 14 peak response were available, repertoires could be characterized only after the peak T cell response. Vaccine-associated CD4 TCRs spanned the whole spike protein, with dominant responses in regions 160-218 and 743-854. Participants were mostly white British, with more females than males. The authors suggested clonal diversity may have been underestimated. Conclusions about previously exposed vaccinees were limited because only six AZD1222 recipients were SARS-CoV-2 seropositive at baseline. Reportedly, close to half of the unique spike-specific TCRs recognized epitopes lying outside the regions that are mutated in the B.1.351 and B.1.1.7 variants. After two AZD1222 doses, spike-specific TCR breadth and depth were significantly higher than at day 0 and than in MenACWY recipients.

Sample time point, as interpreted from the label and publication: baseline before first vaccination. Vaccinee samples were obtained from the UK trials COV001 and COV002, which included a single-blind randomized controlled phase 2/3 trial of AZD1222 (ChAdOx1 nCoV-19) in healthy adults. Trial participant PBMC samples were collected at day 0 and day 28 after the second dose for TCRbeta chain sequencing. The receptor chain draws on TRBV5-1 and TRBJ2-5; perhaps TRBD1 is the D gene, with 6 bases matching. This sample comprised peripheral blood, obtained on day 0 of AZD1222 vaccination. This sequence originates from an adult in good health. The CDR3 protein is CASSSGTYQETQYF. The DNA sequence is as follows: TGCGCCAGCAGCTCCGGGACATACCAAGAGACCCAGTACTTC.